The present TCR beta chain was sequenced within a study of T-cell memory formation after mild COVID-19. Study at large: There were largely donor-specific TCR clusters.

The germline V gene has CDR1 SGHRS and CDR2 YFSETQ. V lost 5 bases and J 6 bases, leaving 19 bases between the germline ends. CDR3 size: 15 residues. General study findings and limits: Still unconfirmed is whether the second-wave clones peaking on day 37 recognized SARS-CoV-2. While clones contracting from day 15 to 85 were balanced between CD4 and CD8, later expanders leaned CD4+.

TCR alpha and TCR beta cDNA libraries carrying sample barcodes and UMIs came from 5'RACE with constant-segment primers. TCRdb reprocessed the 5' RACE reads via MiXCR and lists one record per CDR3 protein. The table includes under 600,000 distinct CDR3 sequences, about a fifth detected once. This clonotype was seen once. What it binds is not known. The sequence came from an adult woman who had mild COVID-19 (a few samples of this study predate the infection). Cell type and time point are not known. This chain links TRBV5-1 with TRBJ2-3; tentative D call: TRBD2 (5 bases). Specimen: PBMCs or a T cell subset sorted from them (not recorded which). The CDR3 reads CASSRSGVTRDTQYF. In DNA, the CDR3 is TGCGCCAGCAGTCGGAGCGGCGTAACGCGGGATACGCAGTATTTT. Full variable domain (remainder filled in from reference TRBV5-1 and TRBJ2-3): KAGVTQTPRYLIKTRGQQVTLSCSPISGHRSVSWYQQTPGQGLQFLFEYFSETQRNKGNFPGRFSGRQFSNSRSEMNVSTLELGDSALYLCASSRSGVTRDTQYFGPGTRLTVL.